Below are 17 T cell receptor beta chains sequenced from a single sample in a study of blood T cell repertoires in COVID-19. TCRdb's table, derived via immunoSEQ multiplex PCR, lists solely in-frame clones and lacks some. Seen here are almost 100,000 clones, approximately 86% observed once, and the top ten hold about a tenth. The sample taken for sequencing was peripheral blood. The receptors stem from a man aged 45-65 years with acute or convalescent COVID-19.

This rearrangement joins TRBV9 to TRBJ1-1, with D tentatively TRBD1 (5 bases). With 4 bases removed from V and 5 bases from J, the gap between germline ends came to 12 bases. The CDR3 has 13 amino acids. Germline CDR1 SGDLS, CDR2 YYNGEE. The CDR3 DNA is TGTGCCAGCAGCTCTTTAGGGGATACTGAAGCTTTCTTT. Residues: CASSSLGDTEAFF.

The chain couples TRBV11-2 to TRBJ2-7; 7 positions match TRBD2. This CDR3 is built from 15 residues. V lost 2 bases, J lost 3 bases, and 7 bases stayed unmatched. From germline, CDR1 is SGHAT and CDR2 FQNNGV. The CDR3 is CASSLSGTSLYEQYF. The CDR3 DNA is TGTGCCAGCAGCTTAAGCGGGACGTCGCTCTACGAGCAGTACTTC.

The chain uses TRBV7-3 and TRBJ2-1; 13 positions agree with TRBD2. V lost 6 bases, J lost 4 bases, and 3 bases stayed unmatched. The CDR3 covers 15 residues. From germline, CDR1 is SGHTA and CDR2 FQGTGA. For the CDR3, the DNA is TGTGCCAGCAGTGTGGGACTAGCGGGATACAATGAGCAGTTCTTC. It encodes CASSVGLAGYNEQFF.

V is TRBV13 and J is TRBJ2-7; TRBD2 aligns across 8 bases. Germline values: CDR1 PRHDT, CDR2 FYEKMQ (reference sequence). J lost 4 bases, V lost 3 bases, and 17 bases had no gene match. The CDR3 is made up of 18 amino acids. CDR3 DNA: TGTGCCAGCAGCTTGAGGCGGCTAGCGGGCTTGCGAGATTACGAGCAGTACTTC. It codes for CASSLRRLAGLRDYEQYF.

The CDR3 bases are TGTGCCAGTAGTGCCAAGGGGGCGAGGCTAGCGGGAGCTGATACGCAGTATTTT. The encoded protein is CASSAKGARLAGADTQYF. This sequence joins TRBV19 and TRBJ2-3; 10 bases line up with TRBD2. Germline V gene lookup returns CDR1 LNHDA and CDR2 SQIVND (reference sequence). The CDR3 is 18 amino acids. Trimming took 5 bases from V and 6 from J; bases not matched to a gene: 17.

The rearrangement uses TRBV5-5 and TRBJ2-1; 12 bases align to TRBD2. The CDR3 contains 16 residues. Germline loops: CDR1 SGHKS, CDR2 YYEKEE (reference sequence). V lost 3 bases, J lost 8 bases, and 9 bases stayed unmatched. The CDR3 protein is CASSSSGRALVDEQFF. The CDR3 region has the DNA TGTGCCAGCAGCTCTAGCGGGAGGGCCCTCGTCGATGAGCAGTTCTTC.

CDR3 sequence: CATSARDRYTEAFF. CDR3 DNA: TGTGCCACCAGCGCCCGGGACAGGTACACTGAAGCTTTCTTT. V gene TRBV15 combines with J gene TRBJ1-1; 8 positions match TRBD1. Losses at the gene ends were 5 bases for V and 3 bases for J; bases not matched to a gene: 5. The CDR3 runs to 14 residues. CDR1 and CDR2 (germline): LNHNV, YYDKDF (reference sequence).

The chain couples TRBV9 to TRBJ1-5, with D possibly TRBD1 on 6 matching bases. Between the trimmed V and J ends, which lost 0 bases and 6 bases, there was a span of 10 bases. CDR3 length: 14 residues. Germline CDR1 reads SGDLS; CDR2 reads YYNGEE. The CDR3 spells CASSVGGQAQPQHF. CDR3 in DNA: TGTGCCAGCAGCGTAGGGGGGCAGGCTCAGCCCCAGCATTTT. The full variable domain, completed using reference TRBV9 and TRBJ1-5, is DSGVTQTPKHLITATGQRVTLRCSPRSGDLSVYWYQQSLDQGLQFLIQYYNGEERAKGNILERFSAQQFPDLHSELNLSSLELGDSALYFCASSVGGQAQPQHFGDGTRLSIL.

This chain connects TRBV5-6 to TRBJ1-2; a possible D gene is TRBD1 (6 bases). Germline lookup yields CDR1 SGHDT and CDR2 YYEEEE. CDR3 length: 15 residues. The V end was cut by 0 bases, the J end by 0 bases, with 9 bases between. The CDR3 loop is CASSLGTATNYGYTF. In DNA form, the CDR3 reads TGTGCCAGCAGCTTGGGGACAGCCACTAACTATGGCTACACCTTC.

This chain connects TRBV2 to TRBJ2-1; D is uncertain. The CDR3 totals 13 residues. The germline CDR1 and CDR2 sequences are SNHLY and FYNNEI. V gave up 3 bases and J gave up 8 bases, with 11 bases separating them. The CDR3 reads CASSDQLVHEQFF. CDR3 DNA: TGTGCCAGCAGTGACCAACTTGTCCATGAGCAGTTCTTC.

The chain recombines TRBV2 with TRBJ2-7; weak D call: TRBD2 (6 bases). The germline CDR1 and CDR2 sequences are SNHLY and FYNNEI. Trimming pared 8 bases from V and 2 bases from J, leaving 10 bases between. The CDR3 consists of 12 residues. The CDR3 DNA follows: TGTGCCAGCTGCGGGGAACCCTACGAGCAGTACTTC. It encodes CASCGEPYEQYF.

The chain is built from TRBV5-4 and TRBJ2-1; TRBD2 might be the D (6 bases). Germline V gives CDR1 SGHNT, CDR2 YYREEE (reference sequence). V lost 3 bases and J lost 4, with 11 bases in between. CDR3 length equals 14 residues. The CDR3 reads CASSYRAGYNEQFF. In DNA, the CDR3 is TGTGCCAGCAGCTACCGAGCGGGTTACAATGAGCAGTTCTTC.

V is TRBV7-2 and J is TRBJ2-1; no reliable D call. The V and J ends lost 2 bases and 0 bases respectively, with 14 bases between them. This CDR3 spans 17 amino acids. Germline CDR1 SGHTA, CDR2 FQGNSA. CDR3 nucleotide sequence: TGTGCCAGCAGCTTAACCCCCCTTATGAGCTCCTACAATGAGCAGTTCTTC. The encoded protein is CASSLTPLMSSYNEQFF.

This clone has a count of ten or more. V is TRBV6-4 and J is TRBJ2-7; D is possibly TRBD2 (6 bases). This CDR3 spans 14 amino acids. Germline assignment: CDR1 MRHNA and CDR2 SNTAGT. Trimming left V 9 bases short and J 1 base short, with 16 bases between. Here the CDR3 reads CASPRSGPSYEQYF. CDR3 sequence (DNA): TGTGCCAGTCCGAGGAGCGGGCCATCCTACGAGCAGTACTTC.

The chain is built from TRBV7-2 and TRBJ1-2; TRBD1 matches at 9 bases. The CDR3 consists of 14 residues. V lost 4 bases, J lost 2 bases, and 2 bases stayed unmatched. Germline lookup yields CDR1 SGHTA and CDR2 FQGNSA. The chain's CDR3 is CASSSGTGNYGYTF. The CDR3 DNA reads as TGTGCCAGCAGCTCGGGGACAGGGAACTATGGCTACACCTTC.

This chain joins TRBV5-1 and TRBJ1-6; D is unresolved. V dropped 7 bases and J dropped 5 bases, with 16 bases sitting between them. The CDR3 covers 15 residues. Germline CDR1 SGHRS, CDR2 YFSETQ. The CDR3 reads CASCSGTENNSPLHF. The CDR3 DNA sequence: TGCGCCAGCTGTAGCGGCACCGAGAATAATTCACCCCTCCACTTT.

The chain is built from TRBV19 and TRBJ2-4; possibly TRBD2 for D (6 bases). The length of the CDR3 is 15 residues. V shed 5 bases and J shed 0 bases, with 11 bases lying between them. From germline, CDR1 is LNHDA and CDR2 SQIVND (reference sequence). The CDR3: CASSPEGIAKNIQYF. In DNA, the CDR3 is TGTGCCAGTAGTCCGGAGGGGATAGCCAAAAACATTCAGTACTTC. The entire variable domain, with the rest obtained from reference TRBV19 and TRBJ2-4, is as follows: DGGITQSPKYLFRKEGQNVTLSCEQNLNHDAMYWYRQDPGQGLRLIYYSQIVNDFQKGDIAEGYSVSREKKESFPLTVTSAQKNPTAFYLCASSPEGIAKNIQYFGAGTRLSVL.